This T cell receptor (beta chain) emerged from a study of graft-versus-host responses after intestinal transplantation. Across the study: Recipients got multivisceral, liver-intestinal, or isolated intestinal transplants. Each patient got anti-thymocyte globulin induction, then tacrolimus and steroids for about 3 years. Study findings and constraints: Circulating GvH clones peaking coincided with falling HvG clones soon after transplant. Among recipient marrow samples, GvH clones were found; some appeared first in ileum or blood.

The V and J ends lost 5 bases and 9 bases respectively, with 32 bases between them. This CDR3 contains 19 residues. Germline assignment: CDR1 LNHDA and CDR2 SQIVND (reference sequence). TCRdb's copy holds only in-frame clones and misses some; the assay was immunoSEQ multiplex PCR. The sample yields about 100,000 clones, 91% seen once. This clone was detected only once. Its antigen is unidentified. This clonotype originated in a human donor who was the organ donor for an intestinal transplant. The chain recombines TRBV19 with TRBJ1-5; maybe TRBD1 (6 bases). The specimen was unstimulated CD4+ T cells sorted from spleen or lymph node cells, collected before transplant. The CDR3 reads CASSLIWGKRQGLDPPQHF. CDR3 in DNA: TGTGCCAGTAGTCTAATATGGGGGAAGCGGCAGGGGTTGGATCCGCCCCAGCATTTT.